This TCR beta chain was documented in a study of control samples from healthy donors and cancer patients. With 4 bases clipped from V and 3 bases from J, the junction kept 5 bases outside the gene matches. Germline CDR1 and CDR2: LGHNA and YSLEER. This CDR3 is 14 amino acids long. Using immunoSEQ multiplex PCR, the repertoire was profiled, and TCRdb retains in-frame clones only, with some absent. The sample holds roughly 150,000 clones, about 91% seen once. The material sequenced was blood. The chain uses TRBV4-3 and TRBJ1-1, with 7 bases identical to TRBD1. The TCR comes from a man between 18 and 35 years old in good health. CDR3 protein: CASSRGDRDTEAFF. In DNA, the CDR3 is TGCGCCAGCAGCCGAGGAGACAGGGACACTGAAGCTTTCTTT.